Described below is a single T cell receptor beta chain sequence and its context. This sample is drawn from a study of blood T cells in healthy people across ages. V shed 0 bases, J shed 2 bases, and the junction held 12 bases outside the gene matches. The CDR3 spans 18 residues. The germline CDR1 and CDR2 sequences are ENHRY and SYGVKD. With a J-beta primer mix and a sample-barcoded 5' primer, a second PCR ran about 6 to 11 cycles. At least 2.5 million CDR3-containing paired-end reads were obtained per sample. One entry per CDR3 protein results from TCRdb running MiXCR on the 5' RACE reads. The sample records about 970,000 distinct CDR3 sequences, roughly half being singletons.

This receptor was taken from an older woman in good health. This rearrangement joins TRBV10-3 to TRBJ2-7, with TRBD2 identical over 8 bases. Source material: blood. The CDR3 DNA sequence: TGTGCCATCAGTGAGTCTAAAGTCCGACTAGCGTCCCCCTACGAGCAGTACTTC. It encodes CAISESKVRLASPYEQYF.